Below are 5 T cell receptor beta chains sequenced from a single sample in a study of tumor-infiltrating lymphocytes in primary liver carcinoma (dated by TCRdb to about 2017). Blood RNA was extracted from unsorted whole blood with TRIzol reagent; germline DNA came from the DNeasy Blood & Tissue kit. Sequencing used an Illumina HiSeq 2500. Starting from approximately 500 ng total RNA, TCRbeta-specific cDNA was produced by reverse transcription with a constant-region primer and ProtoScript II reverse transcriptase. TCRbeta libraries were built with three nested multiplex PCR rounds, a slightly modified ARM-PCR procedure. Multiplex TRBV1-TRBV30 forward primers and a Cbeta reverse primer were used in the first two PCR rounds, each of which was run for about 10 cycles. TCRdb's own reprocessing of the public reads used fastp at Q25 and MiXCR and kept productive beta chains. Rows with one shared CDR3 protein collapse into an entry with the most common genes and DNA. The table for this sample lists fewer than 350,000 distinct CDR3 sequences; 65% of them were counted only once. The top ten hold 5% to 6.5% of the sample.

Source material: peripheral blood. Receptors originate from a man in his forties or fifties with primary liver carcinoma and hepatitis B virus infection.

This chain uses TRBV7-8 with TRBJ2-7; D may be TRBD2 (5 bases). V dropped 5 bases and J dropped 4 bases, with 15 bases sitting between them. This CDR3 is 14 amino acids long. Germline V gives CDR1 SGHVS, CDR2 FQNEAQ. CDR3: CASSDYPGIYEQYF. CDR3 DNA sequence: TGTGCCAGCAGCGACTATCCTGGCATTTACGAGCAGTACTTC.

This clonotype was detected many times. This sequence joins TRBV5-6 and TRBJ2-3; 8 bases line up with TRBD1. From germline, CDR1 is SGHDT and CDR2 YYEEEE. CDR3 length: 15 amino acids. V trimming: 4 bases; J trimming: 2 bases; junction bases outside the gene matches: 6. The CDR3 DNA follows: TGTGCCAGCAGCCACGACAGGGGTTACACAGATACGCAGTATTTT. It translates to CASSHDRGYTDTQYF.

Note on this clonotype: This may stem from a read error, because a much larger clone lies one nucleotide away. This rearrangement joins TRBV12-3 or TRBV12-4 to TRBJ2-1; 11 nucleotides agree with TRBD2. The V gene end was trimmed by 7 bases and the J gene end by 10 bases; junction bases not matched to a gene: 15. The CDR3 has 16 amino acids. The CDR3 bases are TGTGCCAGCACAACCCAACTAGCGGGAGAAGGTCCCGAGCAGTTCTTC. Its translation is CASTTQLAGEGPEQFF.

This clonotype came up a few times. Just one base apart from a much larger clone, this may be a read error. The chain combines TRBV6-5 with TRBJ2-5, with 10 bases that match TRBD2. The CDR3 spans 15 residues. The germline V gene encodes CDR1 MNHEY and CDR2 SVGAGI. In DNA, the CDR3 is TGTGCCAGCAAACGCGGACTAGCGGACCAAGAGGCCCAGTACTTC. It yields the protein CASKRGLADQEAQYF.

As regards this clonotype: With a much larger clone just one base away, this may be a read error. The rearrangement joins TRBV6-6 to TRBJ2-3, with D unclear. V dropped 7 bases and J dropped 4 bases, with 9 bases sitting between them. The CDR3 runs to 12 residues. Germline values: CDR1 MNHNY, CDR2 SVGAGI (reference sequence). CDR3 nucleotide sequence: TGTGCCAGCAAGAGTAGCTCAGATACGCAGTATTTT. This codes for CASKSSSDTQYF.